These 16 T cell receptor beta chains originate from one sample sequenced in a study of T cell repertoires in cytomegalovirus infection. TCRdb reprocessed the reads via MiXCR and lists one record per CDR3 protein. The table has just over 300,000 distinct CDR3 sequences, roughly a sixth seen once. What was sequenced was PBMCs. The receptors derive from a human donor in good health (CMV status not recorded). Some clones in this sample may be carry-over from other donors' samples.

In this sample, this clonotype turned up many times. The rearrangement uses TRBV4-1 and TRBJ1-2; D remains unclear. Trimming cost V 0 bases and J 9 bases, with 17 bases left between them. This CDR3 region has 15 residues. Germline CDR1 MGHRA, CDR2 YSYEKL. CDR3 in amino acids: CASSQDRSTPARYTF. The CDR3 DNA sequence: TGCGCCAGCAGCCAAGATAGGTCGACACCGGCCCGCTACACCTTC.

This clonotype was seen only a few times. In nucleotides, the CDR3 is TGTGCCAGCAGTTTATTTGGGGAAGGCGGCACTGAAGCTTTCTTT. It codes for CASSLFGEGGTEAFF. The chain joins TRBV28 to TRBJ1-1; D gene unclear. The CDR3 covers 15 residues. Trimming shortened V by 1 base and J by 4 bases, and 13 bases separated the two germline ends. Germline loops: CDR1 MDHEN, CDR2 SYDVKM.

The V call is TRBV20-1, the J call TRBJ1-5, with D possibly matching TRBD1 (5 bases). V lost 5 bases and J lost 3, with 14 bases in between. This CDR3 comprises 14 residues. Germline CDR1 is DFQATT and CDR2 is SNEGSKA (reference sequence). This chain's CDR3 is CSALENRNNQPQHF. CDR3 in DNA: TGCAGTGCTTTAGAAAACAGGAACAATCAGCCCCAGCATTTT.

CDR3 sequence reads: CASSLAQEWDEQFF. CDR3 DNA: TGCGCCAGCAGCTTGGCCCAGGAATGGGATGAGCAGTTCTTC. This chain joins TRBV5-1 and TRBJ2-1; D not certain. CDR1 is SGHRS and CDR2 is YFSETQ in the germline V gene. The CDR3 totals 14 residues. V was pared by 0 bases and J by 8 bases, with 12 bases between.

The rearrangement joins TRBV20-1 to TRBJ2-3; 7 bases align to TRBD2. V shed 3 bases, J shed 1 base, and the junction held 7 bases outside the gene matches. The CDR3 length is 15 residues. Germline V lookup: CDR1 DFQATT, CDR2 SNEGSKA (reference sequence). The CDR3 region has the DNA TGCAGTGCTAGTCGGGGGGAAGGCGGCACAGATACGCAGTATTTT. Translated, it gives CSASRGEGGTDTQYF.

This clonotype was seen many times. The genes are TRBV7-2 and TRBJ2-7; TRBD2 aligns across 11 bases. The CDR3 has 16 amino acids. V gave up 1 base and J gave up 4 bases; unmatched junction bases: 6. Germline V lookup: CDR1 SGHTA, CDR2 FQGNSA. CDR3 sequence (DNA): TGTGCCAGCAGCTTAGTTAGCGGGGGGGCGGGTTACGAGCAGTACTTC. This codes for CASSLVSGGAGYEQYF.

This clonotype was seen a few times. The CDR3: CASSQDQMGLYYGYTF. Written as DNA, the CDR3 is TGCGCCAGCAGCCAAGATCAAATGGGGTTGTACTATGGCTACACCTTC. The rearrangement joins TRBV4-3 to TRBJ1-2, with D hard to call. CDR3 size: 16 residues. Germline CDR1 reads LGHNA; CDR2 reads YSLEER. Trimming shortened V by 0 bases and J by 3 bases, and 14 bases separated the two germline ends.

This clonotype has a count of ten or more. The J gene is TRBJ1-2, the V gene TRBV28; TRBD1 aligns across 9 bases. The length of the CDR3 is 14 residues. Germline CDR1 and CDR2: MDHEN and SYDVKM. V gave up 7 bases and J gave up 6 bases; unmatched junction bases: 9. The CDR3 here is CASIIQGALHGYTF. The CDR3 nucleotides read TGTGCCAGCATCATACAGGGGGCGCTTCATGGCTACACCTTC.

The J gene is TRBJ1-1, the V gene TRBV19; the D gene is possibly TRBD1 (6 bases). CDR3 length: 16 amino acids. Germline CDR1 reads LNHDA; CDR2 reads SQIVND (reference sequence). The V and J ends lost 5 bases and 0 bases respectively, with 16 bases between them. As DNA, the CDR3 is TGTGCCAGTAGTTCCTTGGGGGGCCCAGTGAACACTGAAGCTTTCTTT. Protein: CASSSLGGPVNTEAFF.

On this clonotype: A read error is possible here, since a much larger clone lies one base away. The chain combines TRBV7-8 with TRBJ2-6; D possibly uses TRBD1 or TRBD2 (6 bases each). Looked up from germline, CDR1 is SGHVS and CDR2 is FQNEAQ. This CDR3 has 17 amino acids. The CDR3 is CASSYEGGLGGTNVLTF. CDR3 bases: TGTGCCAGCAGCTACGAGGGGGGATTGGGTGGGACCAACGTCCTGACTTTC.

This clonotype has a count of ten or more. The chain carries TRBV10-2 and TRBJ1-5, with TRBD1 as a possible D gene (5 bases). The CDR3 has 13 residues. Trimming shortened V by 4 bases and J by 7 bases, and 11 bases separated the two germline ends. Germline V gene sequence: CDR1 WSHSY, CDR2 SAAADI. The CDR3 sequence is CASSAGWGQPQHF. The CDR3 coding sequence is TGCGCCAGCAGTGCAGGGTGGGGGCAGCCCCAGCATTTT.

The chain links TRBV9 to TRBJ1-1; D unresolved. The CDR3 loop spans 16 amino acids. Trimming shortened V by 0 bases and J by 0 bases, and 12 bases separated the two germline ends. Germline lookup yields CDR1 SGDLS and CDR2 YYNGEE. The CDR3 coding sequence is TGTGCCAGCAGCGTAGATATAGGGCAGATGAACACTGAAGCTTTCTTT. It yields the protein CASSVDIGQMNTEAFF.

The gene calls are TRBV20-1 and TRBJ1-2; 12 bases align to TRBD1. CDR3 length: 17 residues. Germline loops: CDR1 DFQATT, CDR2 SNEGSKA (reference sequence). The trim removed 5 bases at V and 3 bases at J, leaving 13 bases unmatched. CDR3 bases: TGCAGTGCTCAAAACCGGGACAGGGGGCGCCCGGACTATGGCTACACCTTC. It specifies CSAQNRDRGRPDYGYTF.

The sample holds a few counts of this clonotype. The V and J genes are TRBV28 and TRBJ1-2; D perhaps matches TRBD1 (5 bases). The germline V gene encodes CDR1 MDHEN and CDR2 SYDVKM. Deletions cut 7 bases from V and 2 bases from J, with 14 bases between. The CDR3 totals 14 residues. DNA of the CDR3: TGTGCCAGCACCAAGACTGGGGGGAACTATGGCTACACCTTC. It codes for CASTKTGGNYGYTF.

This clonotype has just a few counts. The rearrangement uses TRBV5-1 and TRBJ2-7; 8 positions agree with TRBD2. Germline CDR1 SGHRS, CDR2 YFSETQ. V lost 0 bases and J lost 3; bases outside the gene matches: 11. The CDR3 is 17 residues long. CDR3 region: CASSLAGGPRLNYEQYF. In nucleotides, the CDR3 is TGCGCCAGCAGCTTGGCGGGGGGGCCTAGGCTAAACTACGAGCAGTACTTC. Together with reference TRBV5-1 and TRBJ2-7, the CDR3 gives the full variable domain: KAGVTQTPRYLIKTRGQQVTLSCSPISGHRSVSWYQQTPGQGLQFLFEYFSETQRNKGNFPGRFSGRQFSNSRSEMNVSTLELGDSALYLCASSLAGGPRLNYEQYFGPGTRLTVT.

This clonotype was seen more than once but under ten times. V usage is TRBV4-1 and J usage is TRBJ1-1, with a tentative D call TRBD1 (5 bases). Germline values: CDR1 MGHRA, CDR2 YSYEKL. This CDR3 comprises 14 residues. V dropped 1 base and J dropped 2 bases, with 8 bases sitting between them. As DNA, the CDR3 is TGCGCCAGCAGCCAAGCCCAGGGAAACACTGAAGCTTTCTTT. Residues: CASSQAQGNTEAFF.